What follows are 14 T cell receptor beta chains derived from one specimen sequenced in a study of cytomegalovirus exposure and HLA in healthy donors. PCR was performed using 60 Vbeta and 13 Jbeta primers. Only in-frame clones appear in the TCRdb table, and some are missing; sequencing was by immunoSEQ multiplex PCR. The data contain 100,000 to 120,000 clones, more than 60% of them singletons. The sequenced sample consisted of PBMCs. The receptors derive from a man aged 25 to 40 in good health and CMV-seronegative.

The rearrangement uses TRBV5-1 and TRBJ1-6; tentatively, D is TRBD1 (5 bases). Trimming took off 5 bases at V and 3 bases at J, with 9 bases between the two ends. Germline V gene sequence: CDR1 SGHRS, CDR2 YFSETQ. The CDR3 extends over 14 amino acids. The CDR3 bases are TGCGCCAGCAGTGTAGGGGTCTATAATTCACCCCTCCACTTT. As protein: CASSVGVYNSPLHF.

This clone occurred a few times. This chain links TRBV4-2 with TRBJ2-7; tentative D call: TRBD1 (6 bases). Trimming cost V 0 bases and J 3 bases, with 15 bases left between them. The germline V gene has CDR1 LGHNA and CDR2 YNFKEQ. The CDR3 covers 16 residues. CDR3 nucleotide sequence: TGTGCCAGCAGCCAAGATCAGGGGCCCCGGTACTACGAGCAGTACTTC. Its translation: CASSQDQGPRYYEQYF.

The rearrangement joins TRBV29-1 to TRBJ2-3; 8 bases are a match to TRBD2. The CDR3 sequence is 16 residues long. J gave up 0 bases and V 4 bases, and 9 bases lay outside the gene matches. CDR1 is SQVTM, CDR2 ANQGSEA, per germline. The CDR3 DNA reads as TGCAGCGTTGCGCGCCCCGGGGGGGTTAGCACAGATACGCAGTATTTT. Translated: CSVARPGGVSTDTQYF.

The chain joins TRBV28 to TRBJ2-1; 7 nucleotides agree with TRBD2. Unmatched junction bases numbered 10, after V lost 9 bases and J lost 2 bases. This CDR3 spans 15 amino acids. Germline loops: CDR1 MDHEN, CDR2 SYDVKM. CDR3 in amino acids: CASGAMAGAYNEQFF. The CDR3, as DNA: TGTGCCAGTGGGGCGATGGCGGGAGCCTACAATGAGCAGTTCTTC.

This chain uses TRBV5-1 with TRBJ2-7; 10 positions match TRBD1. From germline, CDR1 is SGHRS and CDR2 YFSETQ. The CDR3 has 17 amino acids. Trimming took 5 bases from V and 6 from J; bases not matched to a gene: 17. The CDR3 spells CASSLRGTGTGVGEQYF. The CDR3 region has the DNA TGCGCCAGCAGTTTGAGGGGTACGGGGACAGGGGTCGGCGAGCAGTACTTC.

In its sample, this clone was seen once. CDR3 sequence reads: CAIALDRDDAEAFF. As DNA, the CDR3 is TGTGCCATCGCTCTGGACAGGGATGATGCTGAAGCTTTCTTT. V is TRBV10-3 and J is TRBJ1-1, with TRBD1 matching 8 bases. The germline V gene has CDR1 ENHRY and CDR2 SYGVKD. This CDR3 contains 14 residues. V was pared by 8 bases and J by 6 bases, with 11 bases of the junction left unmatched.

V usage is TRBV13 and J usage is TRBJ1-2, with D tentatively TRBD1 (5 bases). The CDR3 has 13 residues. Trimming shortened V by 0 bases and J by 6 bases, and 8 bases separated the two germline ends. Germline CDR1 and CDR2: PRHDT and FYEKMQ (reference sequence). The CDR3 bases are TGTGCCAGCAGCTTAGGGAGCAGGGATGGCTACACCTTC. Translation: CASSLGSRDGYTF.

CDR3 sequence: CASSSGSSREKLFF. The CDR3 DNA follows: TGTGCCAGCAGTTCCGGGAGTTCAAGGGAAAAACTGTTTTTT. The V and J genes are TRBV27 and TRBJ1-4; D is unresolved. Germline values: CDR1 MNHEY, CDR2 SMNVEV (reference sequence). Trimming pared 4 bases from V and 8 bases from J, leaving 14 bases between. CDR3 size: 14 residues.

This clone was seen just once. The CDR3 region is CAWVQGLSYEQYF. Here the CDR3 DNA reads TGTGCCTGGGTCCAGGGGCTCTCCTACGAGCAGTACTTC. The chain joins TRBV30 to TRBJ2-7; D possibly corresponds to TRBD1 (6 bases). V gave up 5 bases and J gave up 0 bases, with 11 bases separating them. Germline-derived CDR1 and CDR2 are GTSNPN and SVGIG (reference sequence). This CDR3 is built from 13 residues. Based on the CDR3 plus reference TRBV30 and TRBJ2-7, the full variable domain is SQTIHQWPATLVQPVGSPLSLECTVEGTSNPNLYWYRQAAGRGLQLLFYSVGIGQISSEVPQNLSASRPQDRQFILSSKKLLLSDSGFYLCAWVQGLSYEQYFGPGTRLTVT.

V is TRBV6-5 and J is TRBJ2-5; maybe TRBD2 (6 bases). Near its end, the DNA agrees better with TRBJ2-7, so the J call may be wrong. The germline CDR1 and CDR2 sequences are MNHEY and SVGAGI. The CDR3 totals 15 residues. CDR3 region: CASSSLAVTGYEQYF. In DNA, the CDR3 is TGTGCCAGCAGTTCGTTAGCGGTGACTGGCTACGAGCAGTACTTC.

CDR3 protein: CASSLRDSNQPQHF. In nucleotides, the CDR3 is TGTGCCAGCAGTTTACGGGATAGCAATCAGCCCCAGCATTTT. The gene calls are TRBV27 and TRBJ1-5; D gene uncertain. The CDR3 runs 14 residues. Germline V gives CDR1 MNHEY, CDR2 SMNVEV (reference sequence). The ends were cut back, 2 bases at V and 0 bases at J, with 5 bases in the middle.

The DNA of the CDR3 is TGTGCCAGCAGTTCAGTTGTCAGCGGGCCCTACAATGAGCAGTTCTTC. The encoded protein is CASSSVVSGPYNEQFF. The chain recombines TRBV27 with TRBJ2-1, with a weak D call TRBD2 (6 bases). Germline lookup yields CDR1 MNHEY and CDR2 SMNVEV (reference sequence). The CDR3 loop spans 16 amino acids. Trimming took off 4 bases at V and 2 bases at J, with 15 bases between the two ends.

The chain combines TRBV6-5 with TRBJ1-1; weak D call: TRBD1 (5 bases). Per the germline V gene, CDR1 is MNHEY and CDR2 is SVGAGI. The CDR3 extends over 16 amino acids. Trimming took 4 bases from V and 1 from J, leaving 16 bases between them. The CDR3, as DNA: TGTGCCAGCAGTTCCACGGGGGGGAGCCGGAACACTGAAGCTTTCTTT. Protein sequence: CASSSTGGSRNTEAFF.

The chain couples TRBV5-1 to TRBJ1-4, with a weak D call TRBD1 (6 bases). V was shortened by 2 bases and J by 5 bases, with 13 bases between the two germline ends. In germline, CDR1 is SGHRS, CDR2 YFSETQ. The CDR3 runs to 15 residues. The chain's CDR3 is CASSLAGETNEKLFF. In nucleotides, the CDR3 is TGCGCCAGCAGCTTAGCAGGGGAGACCAATGAAAAACTGTTTTTT. The whole variable domain, remainder taken from reference TRBV5-1 and TRBJ1-4, is KAGVTQTPRYLIKTRGQQVTLSCSPISGHRSVSWYQQTPGQGLQFLFEYFSETQRNKGNFPGRFSGRQFSNSRSEMNVSTLELGDSALYLCASSLAGETNEKLFFGSGTQLSVL.